This TCR beta chain was found in a study of PD-1 blockade in classical Hodgkin lymphoma. Study results and caveats: A significant rise in TCR diversity was seen by C4D1 for CD4+ cells but not for CD8+ cells. Those achieving complete response showed baseline diversity like newly diagnosed patients.

The table came from immunoSEQ multiplex PCR; TCRdb's copy has only in-frame clones and leaves some out. Among 60,000 or so clones, about nine tenths were seen once, and the ten largest hold around 9.7%. Worth noting for this clone: Its antigen is not known.

There was relapse after autologous stem cell transplantation in every patient, and there was variation in brentuximab vedotin exposure. The CDR3 covers 15 residues. The V end lost 4 bases, the J end lost 5 bases, and 14 bases lay between the germline ends. The germline V gene has CDR1 MNHEY and CDR2 SVGAGI. This receptor was identified in a human donor with classical Hodgkin lymphoma. The chain employs TRBV6-5 and TRBJ2-2; D possibly uses TRBD1 or TRBD2 (6 bases each). The sequences come from peripheral blood mononuclear cells (PBMCs), collected at baseline. The CDR3 reads CASSSNGGKTGELFF. The CDR3 region has the DNA TGTGCCAGCAGTTCCAACGGGGGCAAGACCGGGGAGCTGTTTTTT.